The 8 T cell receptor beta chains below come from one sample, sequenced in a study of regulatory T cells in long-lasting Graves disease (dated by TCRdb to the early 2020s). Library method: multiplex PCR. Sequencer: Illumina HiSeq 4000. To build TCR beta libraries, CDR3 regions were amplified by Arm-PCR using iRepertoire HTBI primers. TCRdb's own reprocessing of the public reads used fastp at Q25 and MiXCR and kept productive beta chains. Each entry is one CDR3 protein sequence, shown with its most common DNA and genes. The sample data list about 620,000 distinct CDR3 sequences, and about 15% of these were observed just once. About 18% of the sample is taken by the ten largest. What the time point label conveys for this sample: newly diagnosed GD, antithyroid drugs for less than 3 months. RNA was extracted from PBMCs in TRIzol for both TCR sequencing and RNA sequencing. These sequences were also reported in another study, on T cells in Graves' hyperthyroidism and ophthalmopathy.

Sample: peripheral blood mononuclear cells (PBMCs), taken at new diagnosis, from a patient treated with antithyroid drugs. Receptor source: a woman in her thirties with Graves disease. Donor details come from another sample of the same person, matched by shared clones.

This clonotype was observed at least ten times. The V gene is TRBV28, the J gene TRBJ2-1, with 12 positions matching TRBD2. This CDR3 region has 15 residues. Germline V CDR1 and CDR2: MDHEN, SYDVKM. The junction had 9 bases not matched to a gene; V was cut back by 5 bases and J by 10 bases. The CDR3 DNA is TGTGCCAGCAGTCAGACTAGCGGGAGTGGGGAGGAGCAGTTCTTC. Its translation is CASSQTSGSGEEQFF.

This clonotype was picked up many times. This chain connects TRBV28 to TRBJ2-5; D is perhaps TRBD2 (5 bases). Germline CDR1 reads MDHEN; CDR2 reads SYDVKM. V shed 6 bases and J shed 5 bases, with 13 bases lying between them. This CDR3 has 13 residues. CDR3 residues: CASRKLALETQYF. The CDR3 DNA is TGTGCCAGCAGAAAGCTAGCACTCGAGACCCAGTACTTC.

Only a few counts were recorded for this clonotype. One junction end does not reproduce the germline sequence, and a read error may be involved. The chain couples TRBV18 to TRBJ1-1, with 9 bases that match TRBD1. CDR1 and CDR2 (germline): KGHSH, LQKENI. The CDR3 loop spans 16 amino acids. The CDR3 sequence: CASSPPVGTGNPEAFF. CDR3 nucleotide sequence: TGTGCCAGCTCACCTCCCGTCGGGACAGGGAACCCTGAAGCTTTCTTT.

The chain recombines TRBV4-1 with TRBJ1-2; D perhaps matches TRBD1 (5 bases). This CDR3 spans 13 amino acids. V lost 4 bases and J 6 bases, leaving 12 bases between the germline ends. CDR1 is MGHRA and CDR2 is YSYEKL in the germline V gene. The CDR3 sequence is CASSLERGHGYTF. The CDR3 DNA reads TGCGCCAGCAGCCTCGAACGGGGCCATGGCTACACCTTC.

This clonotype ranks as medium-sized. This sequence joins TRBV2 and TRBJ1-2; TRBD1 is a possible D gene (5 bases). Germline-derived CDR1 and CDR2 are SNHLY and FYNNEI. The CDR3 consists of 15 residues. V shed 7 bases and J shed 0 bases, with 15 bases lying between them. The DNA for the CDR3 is TGTGCCAGCACCCGAGAGGGGCAGACTAACTATGGCTACACCTTC. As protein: CASTREGQTNYGYTF. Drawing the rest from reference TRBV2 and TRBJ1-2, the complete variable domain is EPEVTQTPSHQVTQMGQEVILRCVPISNHLYFYWYRQILGQKVEFLVSFYNNEISEKSEIFDDQFSVERPDGSNFTLKIRSTKLEDSAMYFCASTREGQTNYGYTFGSGTRLTVV.

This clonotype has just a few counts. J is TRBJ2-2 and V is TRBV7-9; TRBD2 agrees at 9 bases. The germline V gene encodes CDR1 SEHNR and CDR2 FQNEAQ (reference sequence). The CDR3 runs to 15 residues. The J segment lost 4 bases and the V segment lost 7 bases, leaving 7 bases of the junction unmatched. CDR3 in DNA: TGTGCCAGCATTATTCTAGCGGGGACCACCGGGGAGCTGTTTTTT. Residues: CASIILAGTTGELFF.

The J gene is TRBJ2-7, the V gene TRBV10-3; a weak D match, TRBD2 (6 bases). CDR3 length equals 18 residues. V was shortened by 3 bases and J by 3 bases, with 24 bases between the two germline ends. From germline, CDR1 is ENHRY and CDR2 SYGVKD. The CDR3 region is CAISELGGAHPRNYEQYF. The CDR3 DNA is TGTGCCATCAGTGAATTGGGGGGTGCCCATCCCAGAAACTACGAGCAGTACTTC.

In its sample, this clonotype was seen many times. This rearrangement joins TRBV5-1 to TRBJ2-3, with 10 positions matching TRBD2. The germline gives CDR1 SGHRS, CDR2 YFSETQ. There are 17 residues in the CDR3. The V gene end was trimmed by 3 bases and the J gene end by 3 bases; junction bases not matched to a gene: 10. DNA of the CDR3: TGCGCCAGCAGCTCCACCCTAGCGGGAGATGGTACAGATACGCAGTATTTT. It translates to CASSSTLAGDGTDTQYF.